A single sample gave rise to the 8 T cell receptor beta chains below, sequenced in a study of T cell responses to AZD1222 COVID-19 vaccine. Sequencing used immunoSEQ multiplex PCR; TCRdb keeps in-frame clones, though not all of them. Of nearly 90,000 clones listed, about 91% are singletons. Source: peripheral blood, taken on day 0 of MenACWY control vaccination. The receptors stem from an adult in good health.

The J gene is TRBJ1-3, the V gene TRBV6-5, with TRBD1 matching 9 bases. Germline CDR1 is MNHEY and CDR2 is SVGAGI. This CDR3 has 14 residues. J was trimmed by 3 bases and V by 8 bases; bases with no gene match: 5. The CDR3 DNA is TGTGCCAGCGCGACAGGGGGAAGTGGAAACACCATATATTTT. It specifies CASATGGSGNTIYF.

The chain combines TRBV6-1 with TRBJ2-5; D may correspond to TRBD1 or TRBD2 (6 bases each). Germline CDR1 MNHNS, CDR2 SASEGT. The germline V and J ends were trimmed by 2 bases and 2 bases, with 18 bases remaining between them. The CDR3 is 17 amino acids. The CDR3 region has the DNA TGTGCCAGCAGTGAACAAGTGGGGGGCGGAGGGCAAGAGACCCAGTACTTC. Protein: CASSEQVGGGGQETQYF.

This chain connects TRBV2 to TRBJ2-3; 7 bases are shared with TRBD2. From germline, CDR1 is SNHLY and CDR2 FYNNEI. The CDR3 runs to 18 residues. The junction had 11 bases not matched to a gene; V was cut back by 2 bases and J by 0 bases. The CDR3 coding sequence is TGTGCCAGCAGTGAAAGCGGGGCCCGGGCTTATAGCACAGATACGCAGTATTTT. Amino acid sequence: CASSESGARAYSTDTQYF.

The rearrangement joins TRBV2 to TRBJ1-4; TRBD1 agrees at 7 bases. The germline CDR1 and CDR2 sequences are SNHLY and FYNNEI. This CDR3 has 16 amino acids. Germline trimming cut 4 bases from V and 0 bases from J; bases unmatched to any gene: 5. The CDR3, as DNA: TGTGCCAGCAGTGGTGGACAGGCTGCAACTAATGAAAAACTGTTTTTT. Amino acids: CASSGGQAATNEKLFF. The full variable domain, rest sourced from reference TRBV2 and TRBJ1-4, is EPEVTQTPSHQVTQMGQEVILRCVPISNHLYFYWYRQILGQKVEFLVSFYNNEISEKSEIFDDQFSVERPDGSNFTLKIRSTKLEDSAMYFCASSGGQAATNEKLFFGSGTQLSVL.

The chain employs TRBV2 and TRBJ1-2; D is undetermined. The germline V and J ends were trimmed by 8 bases and 4 bases, with 11 bases remaining between them. Germline V gives CDR1 SNHLY, CDR2 FYNNEI. The CDR3 runs to 12 residues. CDR3 in DNA: TGTGCCAGCCATAGTATTGCCTATGGCTACACCTTC. Translating gives CASHSIAYGYTF. The full variable domain, rest sourced from reference TRBV2 and TRBJ1-2, is EPEVTQTPSHQVTQMGQEVILRCVPISNHLYFYWYRQILGQKVEFLVSFYNNEISEKSEIFDDQFSVERPDGSNFTLKIRSTKLEDSAMYFCASHSIAYGYTFGSGTRLTVV.

The gene calls are TRBV6-5 and TRBJ2-7; TRBD1 agrees at 10 bases. The germline gives CDR1 MNHEY, CDR2 SVGAGI. With 4 bases clipped from V and 2 bases from J, the junction kept 2 bases outside the gene matches. The CDR3 has 14 amino acids. The CDR3 nucleotides are TGTGCCAGCAGTTCGGACAGGGGGGCCTACGAGCAGTACTTC. Translating it yields CASSSDRGAYEQYF.

The rearrangement joins TRBV7-2 to TRBJ2-2; TRBD2 agrees at 12 bases. V gave up 5 bases and J gave up 5 bases; unmatched junction bases: 3. Germline values: CDR1 SGHTA, CDR2 FQGNSA. The CDR3 contains 15 residues. The CDR3 DNA sequence: TGTGCCAGCAGCCCAGGACTAGCGGGGACCGGGGAGCTGTTTTTT. Amino acids: CASSPGLAGTGELFF.

In its sample, this clone was seen once. The chain employs TRBV2 and TRBJ1-4; 9 bases agree with TRBD1. The CDR3 loop spans 13 amino acids. Germline V gene sequence: CDR1 SNHLY, CDR2 FYNNEI. The ends lost 7 bases at V and 5 bases at J; junction bases unmatched: 2. CDR3 loop: CASKDRGNEKLFF. The CDR3 region has the DNA TGTGCCAGCAAGGACAGGGGAAATGAAAAACTGTTTTTT.